This T cell receptor beta chain was recovered during a study of shared clonotypes between healthy human individuals. The V and J ends lost 6 bases and 7 bases, in that order; junction bases with no gene match: 12. The CDR3 extends over 15 amino acids. CDR1 and CDR2 from the germline V gene are MNHNS and SASEGT. The repertoire was sequenced with immunoSEQ multiplex PCR; TCRdb's copy has only in-frame clones and lacks some. Of roughly 2 million clones listed, 95% are singletons. The chain couples TRBV6-1 to TRBJ2-7; TRBD1 agrees at 10 bases. The sequencing input was naive CD4+ T cells sorted from blood. The subset here: CD45RA+ positively selected. This sequence originates from a young man in good health. The CDR3 reads CASSQDGTGVGEQYF. CDR3 nucleotides: TGTGCCAGCAGCCAAGACGGGACAGGGGTTGGGGAGCAGTACTTC.